The sequence of this T cell receptor beta chain was determined in a study of brain T cells in children with intractable seizures. Study-wide findings and caveats: Only CDR3 sequence similarity suggested viral specificity, without known HCMV serostatus. Pre- and post-surgery blood differed in depth, so pre-surgery absences may be undersampling.

TCRdb's table, derived via immunoSEQ multiplex PCR, lists solely in-frame clones and lacks some. The table has about 340,000 clones, 93% seen once; the top ten hold 5.7%. The CDR3 length is 13 residues. The germline V gene encodes CDR1 PRHDT and CDR2 FYEKMQ (reference sequence). The V gene lost 5 bases and the J gene lost 6 bases, with 14 bases spanning the gap. In the case of this clone: The antigen is unknown.

Described time point: blood from clinic visit 5 months post-surgery; TSC patient then seizure free. The sample was peripheral blood, taken roughly 5 months after surgery. V and J are TRBV13 and TRBJ2-7; D may be TRBD1 (5 bases). The sequence came from a boy in the first two years of life with tuberous sclerosis and intractable seizures. Here the CDR3 reads CASSESPRGEQYF. Here the CDR3 DNA reads TGTGCCAGCAGCGAGAGCCCTAGGGGCGAGCAGTACTTC. The variable domain in full, completed from reference TRBV13 and TRBJ2-7, reads AAGVIQSPRHLIKEKRETATLKCYPIPRHDTVYWYQQGPGQDPQFLISFYEKMQSDKGSIPDRFSAQQFSDYHSELNMSSLELGDSALYFCASSESPRGEQYFGPGTRLTVT.